This TCR beta chain appears in the sequencing data of a study of T cell responses to AZD1222 COVID-19 vaccine. Regarding the study as a whole: Donors, mostly white British, included more females; clonal diversity was possibly underestimated.

Comments on this clone: Its antigen is currently unknown.

Between the trimmed V and J ends, which lost 4 bases and 3 bases, there was a span of 17 bases. The CDR3 covers 16 residues. The germline V gene encodes CDR1 MNHEY and CDR2 SVGEGT. Here immunoSEQ multiplex PCR was the method, and the copy in TCRdb shows in-frame clones only, minus some. The repertoire holds 150,000 to 200,000 clones, 85% to 95% seen once, with over 9.5% in the top ten. The origin of this receptor is an adult in good health. The material was peripheral blood, obtained on day 0 of AZD1222 vaccination. V usage is TRBV6-2 or TRBV6-3 and J usage is TRBJ2-3; a possible D gene is TRBD1 (6 bases). Written as DNA, the CDR3 is TGTGCCAGCAGTTTCTCCGGGACACGGATGACAGATACGCAGTATTTT. Amino acid sequence: CASSFSGTRMTDTQYF.